This T cell receptor beta chain was recorded in a study of blood T cell repertoires in COVID-19. Sequenced by immunoSEQ multiplex PCR; TCRdb stores in-frame clones only, minus some. The sample records approximately 110,000 clones, 70% to 85% being singletons. V lost 3 bases and J lost 3; bases outside the gene matches: 1. The germline gives CDR1 SGHAT, CDR2 FQNNGV. CDR3 length: 13 amino acids. The source material was peripheral blood. The source of this sequence is a man between 65 and 79 years old with active or convalescent COVID-19. The V and J genes are TRBV11-2 and TRBJ2-7; the match to TRBD1 covers 8 bases. CDR3 loop: CASSFGTGYEQYF. In DNA form, the CDR3 reads TGTGCCAGCAGCTTTGGGACAGGCTACGAGCAGTACTTC.